Below, 31 T cell receptor beta chains from the same sample are listed, as sequenced in a study of blood T cells in healthy people across ages. Sample-barcoded 5' priming and a J-beta primer mix drove a second PCR of roughly 6 to 12 cycles. MiXCR, run by TCRdb on the 5' RACE reads, gives a single entry per CDR3 protein. The sample records about 680,000 distinct CDR3 sequences, around 49% being singletons. Sample: blood. The receptor source for this set is a woman aged 55-70 years in good health.

The rearrangement links TRBV7-6 to TRBJ2-1; D not resolved. The CDR3 is 12 residues long. V was pared by 2 bases and J by 8 bases, with 7 bases between. The germline V gene encodes CDR1 SGHVS and CDR2 FNYEAQ. CDR3 sequence reads: CASSLRLDEQFF. The CDR3 nucleotides read TGTGCCAGCAGCTTAAGGCTTGATGAGCAGTTCTTC.

This clonotype was observed at least ten times. V usage is TRBV9 and J usage is TRBJ2-7, with 7 bases fitting TRBD2. V lost 2 bases to trimming and J lost 6 bases; unmatched junction nucleotides: 11. The CDR3 is made up of 15 amino acids. Germline CDR1 is SGDLS and CDR2 is YYNGEE. The CDR3 sequence is CASSVLGRENSEQYF. The CDR3 bases are TGTGCCAGCAGCGTTCTGGGGCGGGAGAACAGCGAGCAGTACTTC.

This clonotype was counted only a few times. Just one base apart from a much larger clone, this may be a read error. The chain uses TRBV9 and TRBJ2-5; D possibly corresponds to TRBD2 (5 bases). The CDR3 runs to 14 residues. Per germline, CDR1 SGDLS and CDR2 YYNGEE. V was trimmed by 3 bases and J by 11 bases, leaving 20 bases between them. The CDR3 loop is CASSAEGLAGEQYF. CDR3 bases: TGTGCCAGCAGCGCCGAAGGCCTAGCCGGTGAGCAGTACTTC.

The chain links TRBV5-1 to TRBJ2-7; either TRBD1 or TRBD2 may supply D (5 bases each). This CDR3 has 13 amino acids. Germline values: CDR1 SGHRS, CDR2 YFSETQ. The V end lost 5 bases, the J end lost 6 bases, and 15 bases lay between the germline ends. In DNA form, the CDR3 reads TGCGCCAGCAGGACATACTCAGGGAGCGAGCAGTACTTC. It codes for CASRTYSGSEQYF.

The table lists this clonotype with many counts. This sequence joins TRBV7-9 and TRBJ2-3; D gene uncertain. Germline V gene sequence: CDR1 SEHNR, CDR2 FQNEAQ (reference sequence). The ends were cut back, 5 bases at V and 2 bases at J, with 17 bases in the middle. The CDR3 has 16 amino acids. The CDR3 DNA reads as TGTGCCAGCAGCCCTCGACCGCGGACGACCACAGATACGCAGTATTTT. Protein sequence: CASSPRPRTTTDTQYF.

This clonotype was observed a handful of times. The chain carries TRBV11-2 and TRBJ2-5; 8 bases line up with TRBD1. CDR3 size: 14 residues. Germline CDR1 is SGHAT and CDR2 is FQNNGV. The junction had 9 bases not matched to a gene; V was cut back by 5 bases and J by 7 bases. DNA for the CDR3: TGTGCCAGCAGCGCGACGACAGGGGCAGCGACCCAGTACTTC. Its protein product is CASSATTGAATQYF.

In its sample, this clonotype was seen once. The chain is built from TRBV28 and TRBJ2-1; a weak D match, TRBD2 (5 bases). This CDR3 contains 14 residues. Trimming left V 4 bases short and J 7 bases short, with 14 bases between. The germline gives CDR1 MDHEN, CDR2 SYDVKM. In DNA form, the CDR3 reads TGTGCCAGCAGTTCTTTTCGGGGTTGGAATGAGCAGTTCTTC. This encodes CASSSFRGWNEQFF.

A few counts support this clonotype. This chain links TRBV29-1 with TRBJ2-7; 8 nucleotides line up with TRBD1. Germline V gene sequence: CDR1 SQVTM, CDR2 ANQGSEA. Losses at the gene ends were 5 bases for V and 4 bases for J; bases not matched to a gene: 7. This CDR3 region has 13 residues. CDR3 loop: CSVRDRTIYEQYF. CDR3 sequence (DNA): TGCAGCGTTAGGGACAGGACCATTTACGAGCAGTACTTC.

Note on this clonotype: The germline gene is not matched at one end of the junction; a read error may be the cause. The chain is built from TRBV4-3 and TRBJ2-1, with a possible D match to TRBD2 (6 bases). The CDR3 totals 16 residues. CDR1 LGHNA and CDR2 YSLEER come from the germline V gene. The CDR3 protein is CASGQDGLARYNEQFF. In DNA, the CDR3 is TGCGCCAGCGGCCAAGACGGCCTAGCGCGCTACAATGAGCAGTTCTTC.

This clonotype was seen once. One junction end disagrees with the germline gene, perhaps due to a read error. The chain employs TRBV7-9 and TRBJ1-2; weak D call: TRBD1 (5 bases). The CDR3 has 15 residues. The germline V gene encodes CDR1 SEHNR and CDR2 FQNEAQ (reference sequence). This CDR3 is CASSSGPGHGYGYTF. CDR3 nucleotides: TGTGCCAGCAGCTCGGGACCGGGCCACGGGTATGGCTACACTTTC.

This chain links TRBV12-3 or TRBV12-4 with TRBJ1-2; D is ambiguous. The V end was cut by 5 bases, the J end by 8 bases, with 15 bases between. The CDR3 runs 13 residues. In DNA, the CDR3 is TGTGCCAGCAGTCTCCAGGCGGCGCGAGGCTACACCTTC. Encoded protein: CASSLQAARGYTF.

The table lists this clonotype with a few counts. DNA of the CDR3: TGCAGCGTTGAAGGAGAACGAGCGGGAGGGAGGGAGCAGTACTTC. Its protein is CSVEGERAGGREQYF. This chain uses TRBV29-1 with TRBJ2-7; 10 nucleotides match TRBD2. CDR1 and CDR2 (germline): SQVTM, ANQGSEA. This CDR3 comprises 15 residues. V lost 1 base, J lost 7 bases, and 10 bases stayed unmatched.

This chain joins TRBV20-1 and TRBJ2-7, with 15 bases lining up with TRBD2. This CDR3 comprises 16 residues. Germline lookup yields CDR1 DFQATT and CDR2 SNEGSKA (reference sequence). V lost 5 bases and J lost 3; bases outside the gene matches: 8. The DNA for the CDR3 is TGCAGTGCTTCGGGACTAGCGGGAGGAGCACACTACGAGCAGTACTTC. Translated: CSASGLAGGAHYEQYF.

This clonotype has a handful of counts. The rearrangement uses TRBV20-1 and TRBJ2-1, with 8 positions matching TRBD2. The CDR3 is 12 residues long. Germline lookup yields CDR1 DFQATT and CDR2 SNEGSKA (reference sequence). V lost 4 bases to trimming and J lost 7 bases; unmatched junction nucleotides: 3. The CDR3 loop reads CSAKTSVNEQFF. The CDR3 DNA reads TGCAGTGCTAAGACTAGCGTTAATGAGCAGTTCTTC.

The chain employs TRBV11-3 and TRBJ2-1, with no clear D. The CDR3 has 13 amino acids. The V gene lost 4 bases and the J gene lost 8 bases, with 12 bases spanning the gap. Germline V lookup: CDR1 SGHNT, CDR2 YENEEA. CDR3 region: CASSSMTSDEQFF. CDR3 bases: TGTGCCAGCAGCTCCATGACGAGCGATGAGCAGTTCTTC.

This clonotype was recorded many times. The rearrangement joins TRBV3-1 to TRBJ2-7; D uncertain. The CDR3 has 15 amino acids. Trimming took 1 base from V and 7 from J, leaving 17 bases between them. Germline V gives CDR1 LGHDT, CDR2 YNNKEL (reference sequence). This CDR3 reads CASSQGARARQEQYF. CDR3 sequence (DNA): TGTGCCAGCAGCCAAGGGGCTAGGGCGAGGCAGGAGCAGTACTTC.

The chain has TRBV9 and TRBJ2-3, with D tentatively TRBD2 (5 bases). Per germline, CDR1 SGDLS and CDR2 YYNGEE. V lost 1 base and J lost 0, with 9 bases in between. The CDR3 contains 15 residues. The CDR3 DNA reads TGTGCCAGCAGCGTACTAGCACATAGCACAGATACGCAGTATTTT. Translation: CASSVLAHSTDTQYF.

V usage is TRBV20-1 and J usage is TRBJ1-2; 8 nucleotides match TRBD1. With V trimmed by 5 bases and J by 11 bases, 19 bases remained unmatched. Germline values: CDR1 DFQATT, CDR2 SNEGSKA (reference sequence). The CDR3 is made up of 15 amino acids. The DNA for the CDR3 is TGCAGTGCTTCTTCCCAGGGGGCAGTAGCCGGGGGGTACACCTTC. Translating gives CSASSQGAVAGGYTF.

Details on this clonotype: One end of the junction fails to match germline, which may point to a read error. The chain joins TRBV4-1 to TRBJ2-3; the D gene is possibly TRBD1 (6 bases). Germline V gives CDR1 MGHRA, CDR2 YSYEKL. The CDR3 is 16 residues long. As DNA, the CDR3 is TGCGCCAGCAGCCAAATCCAGGGACGGGACACACATACGCAGTATTTT. This codes for CASSQIQGRDTHTQYF.

Only a few counts were recorded for this clonotype. The V gene is TRBV3-1, the J gene TRBJ2-3; no firm D call. Per the germline V gene, CDR1 is LGHDT and CDR2 is YNNKEL (reference sequence). V was trimmed by 1 base and J by 8 bases, leaving 7 bases between them. The CDR3 runs to 12 residues. The CDR3 region has the DNA TGTGCCAGCAGCCAAGCGGCTGGTACGCAGTATTTT. Translating it yields CASSQAAGTQYF.

The chain employs TRBV10-3 and TRBJ2-1; possibly TRBD2 for D (5 bases). The V end was cut by 4 bases, the J end by 0 bases, with 10 bases between. The CDR3 is 15 amino acids. CDR1 and CDR2 from the germline V gene are ENHRY and SYGVKD. CDR3 sequence: CAISGGRSSYNEQFF. CDR3 bases: TGTGCCATCAGTGGTGGGAGAAGCTCCTACAATGAGCAGTTCTTC.

The chain combines TRBV7-2 with TRBJ2-1; possible D gene TRBD2, 5 bases. The J call is in doubt because the DNA end fits TRBJ2-7 better. This CDR3 spans 15 amino acids. Germline V gives CDR1 SGHTA, CDR2 FQGNSA. Written as DNA, the CDR3 is TGTGCCAGCAGCCTTAAAGGGAGCTCCTACAATGAGCAGTACTTC. Its translation: CASSLKGSSYNEQYF.

This clonotype was observed once. This sequence joins TRBV7-2 and TRBJ2-5; 7 bases are a match to TRBD1. The J call is uncertain, as TRBJ2-7 better fits the DNA end. This CDR3 is 15 amino acids long. Germline CDR1 is SGHTA and CDR2 is FQGNSA. As DNA, the CDR3 is TGTGCCAGCAGCTTCAACCGACAGGGCCTCTACGAGCAGTACTTC. Amino acid sequence: CASSFNRQGLYEQYF.

In its sample, this clonotype was seen a few times. The chain couples TRBV5-1 to TRBJ2-2; tentative D call: TRBD1 (5 bases). V lost 1 base to trimming and J lost 1 base, with 8 bases between them. The CDR3 totals 15 residues. In germline, CDR1 is SGHRS, CDR2 YFSETQ. The CDR3, as DNA: TGCGCCAGCAGCTTGCCAGGGTTGAACACCGGGGAGCTGTTTTTT. Protein sequence: CASSLPGLNTGELFF. The whole variable domain, filled in from reference TRBV5-1 and TRBJ2-2, reads KAGVTQTPRYLIKTRGQQVTLSCSPISGHRSVSWYQQTPGQGLQFLFEYFSETQRNKGNFPGRFSGRQFSNSRSEMNVSTLELGDSALYLCASSLPGLNTGELFFGEGSRLTVL.

The V and J genes are TRBV20-1 and TRBJ1-1; 7 bases fit TRBD1. Germline loops: CDR1 DFQATT, CDR2 SNEGSKA (reference sequence). This CDR3 comprises 13 residues. J gave up 1 base and V 6 bases, and 5 bases lay outside the gene matches. The CDR3 DNA sequence: TGCAGTGCGTGGAGGGGGCGGAACACTGAAGCTTTCTTT. Amino acids: CSAWRGRNTEAFF.

The V and J genes are TRBV28 and TRBJ2-7; 8 bases are a match to TRBD1. J gave up 3 bases and V 5 bases, and 9 bases lay outside the gene matches. CDR1 and CDR2 from the germline V gene are MDHEN and SYDVKM. The CDR3 contains 15 residues. DNA of the CDR3: TGTGCCAGCAGTAGAGGACAGGGCGCCTACTACGAGCAGTACTTC. Translating gives CASSRGQGAYYEQYF. Full variable domain (remainder filled in from reference TRBV28 and TRBJ2-7): DVKVTQSSRYLVKRTGEKVFLECVQDMDHENMFWYRQDPGLGLRLIYFSYDVKMKEKGDIPEGYSVSREKKERFSLILESASTNQTSMYLCASSRGQGAYYEQYFGPGTRLTVT.

The chain links TRBV28 to TRBJ2-5, with D possibly being TRBD1 (5 bases). The DNA matches TRBJ2-7 better at its end, which makes the J call doubtful. CDR1 MDHEN and CDR2 SYDVKM come from the germline V gene. CDR3 length: 13 residues. The CDR3 DNA sequence: TGTGCCAGCCTAGGGTCGGACAACTACGAGCAGTACTTC. It specifies CASLGSDNYEQYF.

The sample holds a few counts of this clonotype. As DNA, the CDR3 is TGTGCCAGCAGGGAACTAGCGGGAAACTACGAGCAGTACTTC. It specifies CASRELAGNYEQYF. This chain uses TRBV28 with TRBJ2-7; 10 nucleotides line up with TRBD2. The CDR3 spans 14 residues. Germline lookup yields CDR1 MDHEN and CDR2 SYDVKM. V lost 6 bases and J lost 3; bases outside the gene matches: 5.

V and J are TRBV2 and TRBJ1-2, with D unresolved. V was pared by 2 bases and J by 8 bases, with 9 bases between. CDR1 and CDR2 (germline): SNHLY, FYNNEI. The CDR3 is 12 amino acids. This CDR3 reads CASSELGRGYTF. The CDR3 DNA is TGTGCCAGCAGTGAACTCGGGCGAGGCTACACCTTC.

This clonotype has a handful of counts. The chain employs TRBV9 and TRBJ2-3; 14 positions agree with TRBD2. The V and J ends lost 4 bases and 2 bases, in that order; junction bases with no gene match: 9. The CDR3 sequence is 18 residues long. Germline V gene sequence: CDR1 SGDLS, CDR2 YYNGEE. CDR3 in amino acids: CASSPETSGRVFTDTQYF. Here the CDR3 DNA reads TGTGCCAGCAGCCCCGAGACTAGCGGGAGGGTTTTCACAGATACGCAGTATTTT. The whole variable domain, filled in from reference TRBV9 and TRBJ2-3, reads DSGVTQTPKHLITATGQRVTLRCSPRSGDLSVYWYQQSLDQGLQFLIQYYNGEERAKGNILERFSAQQFPDLHSELNLSSLELGDSALYFCASSPETSGRVFTDTQYFGPGTRLTVL.

The V gene is TRBV9, the J gene TRBJ2-1; D is possibly TRBD2 (7 bases). Germline V CDR1 and CDR2: SGDLS, YYNGEE. CDR3 length: 16 residues. V was pared by 4 bases and J by 7 bases, with 21 bases between. Here the CDR3 DNA reads TGTGCCAGCAGCCTTCTTCGGGGGGCCACCCCTAATGAGCAGTTCTTC. It encodes CASSLLRGATPNEQFF.